The text below deals with one T cell receptor (beta chain). Its antigen is unknown. Trimming at V came to 5 bases and at J to 5 bases, leaving 6 bases not matched to a gene. This CDR3 has 16 residues. The V gene's germline CDR1 is SGHTA and CDR2 FQGTGA. The data belong to a study of T cell responses to AZD1222 COVID-19 vaccine. Data came from immunoSEQ multiplex PCR; TCRdb stores just in-frame clones and leaves some out. This sample yields over 150,000 clones, of which 80% to 90% are seen a single time; 5.5% belongs to the top ten. Study-wide findings and caveats: Spike-specific TCR breadth and depth rose after two AZD1222 doses. Females made up more of the donors, who were largely white British, and clonal diversity may have come out too low.

This chain connects TRBV7-3 to TRBJ2-1; 13 bases line up with TRBD2. The specimen comprised peripheral blood, sampled on day 0 of MenACWY control vaccination. The receptor's source is an adult in good health. The CDR3 coding sequence is TGTGCCAGCAGCCCGAAGGGGACTAGCGGGAACAATGAGCAGTTCTTC. Encoded protein: CASSPKGTSGNNEQFF.